These 29 T cell receptor beta chains were sequenced from one sample in a study of CD8+ T cells in alopecia areata. As for treatment: oral pan-JAK inhibitor, 5-10 mg twice daily. TCR sequencing used cDNA made by reverse transcription of extracted RNA. Produced via immunoSEQ multiplex PCR; TCRdb's table is partial and in-frame only. The profile covers roughly 200,000 clones, with around 60% appearing a single time and around 3% taken by the ten largest. Sample: CD4+ T cells sorted from blood, taken at week 4, from a patient treated with tofacitinib. These TCRs come from a human donor with alopecia areata.

This clone occurred a few times. Here the CDR3 DNA reads TGTGCCAGCAGCTTAGCTTCCCTAGCGGGCTACGAGCAGTACTTC. Encoded protein: CASSLASLAGYEQYF. The chain joins TRBV7-2 to TRBJ2-7, with TRBD2 identical over 8 bases. CDR1 SGHTA and CDR2 FQGNSA come from the germline V gene. This CDR3 has 15 amino acids. With 0 bases clipped from V and 3 bases from J, the junction kept 4 bases outside the gene matches.

This chain links TRBV30 with TRBJ2-5, with 8 bases fitting TRBD1. Per germline, CDR1 GTSNPN and CDR2 SVGIG (reference sequence). The CDR3 runs 15 residues. The trim removed 4 bases at V and 4 bases at J, leaving 11 bases unmatched. CDR3 protein: CAWTGGLARGETQYF. The DNA for the CDR3 is TGTGCCTGGACAGGGGGCTTAGCGAGGGGAGAGACCCAGTACTTC.

Remarks on this clone: Other DNA variants within this sample encode the same CDR3. The rearrangement joins TRBV29-1 to TRBJ2-3; TRBD1 might be the D (5 bases). The V gene lost 4 bases and the J gene lost 3 bases, with 11 bases spanning the gap. Germline assignment: CDR1 SQVTM and CDR2 ANQGSEA. This CDR3 has 13 residues. The CDR3 loop reads CSVVGRATDTQYF. The CDR3 nucleotides read TGCAGCGTTGTAGGCAGGGCGACAGATACGCAGTATTTT.

This clone has just a few counts. The rearrangement joins TRBV23-1 to TRBJ2-2; D perhaps matches TRBD1 (5 bases). TRBV23-1 is classed as an ORF, of uncertain function. The CDR3 length is 16 residues. V lost 7 bases, J lost 3 bases, and 18 bases lay in between. This CDR3 reads CASIVGAGWDTGELFF. In DNA, the CDR3 is TGCGCCAGCATTGTTGGGGCAGGATGGGACACCGGGGAGCTGTTTTTT.

Only a few counts were recorded for this clone. The rearrangement uses TRBV29-1 and TRBJ2-5, with D hard to call. Germline V CDR1 and CDR2: SQVTM, ANQGSEA. With 6 bases removed from V and 5 bases from J, the gap between germline ends came to 22 bases. The CDR3 sequence is 15 residues long. The CDR3 loop is CSVLTGVRLTETQYF. In DNA, the CDR3 is TGCAGCGTGCTGACTGGGGTTCGGTTGACGGAGACCCAGTACTTC.

This rearrangement joins TRBV29-1 to TRBJ1-2, with a weak D call TRBD1 (6 bases). Germline CDR1 SQVTM, CDR2 ANQGSEA. The CDR3 is 15 residues long. The germline V and J ends were trimmed by 7 bases and 0 bases, with 18 bases remaining between them. The CDR3 region has the DNA TGCAGCGCAGAACTTCAGGGGTTAGCTAACTATGGCTACACCTTC. Its translation: CSAELQGLANYGYTF.

The chain has TRBV29-1 and TRBJ1-1, with D possibly being TRBD1 (5 bases). Trimming took off 6 bases at V and 7 bases at J, with 12 bases between the two ends. Germline V CDR1 and CDR2: SQVTM, ANQGSEA. This CDR3 is built from 11 residues. CDR3 sequence reads: CSVRDIGEAFF. The CDR3 DNA reads as TGCAGCGTCAGGGATATCGGTGAAGCTTTCTTT. Complete variable domain (other parts from reference TRBV29-1 and TRBJ1-1): SAVISQKPSRDICQRGTSLTIQCQVDSQVTMMFWYRQQPGQSLTLIATANQGSEATYESGFVIDKFPISRPNLTFSTLTVSNMSPEDSSIYLCSVRDIGEAFFGQGTRLTVV.

This clone turned up a few times. The chain combines TRBV7-9 with TRBJ2-5; D could derive from TRBD1 or TRBD2 (5 bases each). Trimming pared 4 bases from V and 7 bases from J, leaving 13 bases between. CDR3 size: 13 residues. CDR1 SEHNR and CDR2 FQNEAQ come from the germline V gene (reference sequence). Written as DNA, the CDR3 is TGTGCCAGCAGCTGGGACGGTGGGACGACCCAGTACTTC. This sequence encodes CASSWDGGTTQYF.

V is TRBV7-2 and J is TRBJ1-4, with 8 bases aligning to TRBD1. The germline V gene has CDR1 SGHTA and CDR2 FQGNSA. The CDR3 length is 15 residues. V lost 5 bases to trimming and J lost 8 bases; unmatched junction nucleotides: 10. CDR3 DNA sequence: TGTGCCAGCAGCCCGCGGACAGGGTGGGGAGAAAAACTGTTTTTT. Its protein is CASSPRTGWGEKLFF.

The V and J genes are TRBV29-1 and TRBJ2-5; no clear D gene. Germline V gene sequence: CDR1 SQVTM, CDR2 ANQGSEA. Trimming pared 8 bases from V and 5 bases from J, leaving 9 bases between. This CDR3 has 10 residues. The DNA for the CDR3 is TGCAGCACCACTGAGGAGACCCAGTACTTC. Its translation: CSTTEETQYF.

The V call is TRBV29-1, the J call TRBJ1-2; D not resolved. CDR1 and CDR2 from the germline V gene are SQVTM and ANQGSEA. This CDR3 is built from 11 residues. V was clipped by 7 bases and J by 7 bases, with 13 bases between them. CDR3 region: CSANLGSGYTF. In nucleotides, the CDR3 is TGCAGCGCCAACTTGGGGAGTGGCTACACCTTC.

The chain joins TRBV9 to TRBJ2-7, with TRBD1 matching 8 bases. The germline gives CDR1 SGDLS, CDR2 YYNGEE. Losses at the gene ends were 2 bases for V and 4 bases for J; bases not matched to a gene: 5. The CDR3 extends over 14 amino acids. The CDR3 DNA is TGTGCCAGCAGCGTCGGACAGGGCTGGTACGAGCAGTACTTC. As protein: CASSVGQGWYEQYF.

The chain carries TRBV5-1 and TRBJ1-2; maybe TRBD1 (6 bases). Trimming pared 4 bases from V and 0 bases from J, leaving 13 bases between. The CDR3 spans 15 residues. Germline loops: CDR1 SGHRS, CDR2 YFSETQ. CDR3 nucleotide sequence: TGCGCCAGCAGCCCGCGGGGGGCGTCTAACTATGGCTACACCTTC. Its protein is CASSPRGASNYGYTF.

This clone was detected only a few times. V and J are TRBV5-1 and TRBJ2-7; no clear D. Germline V gene lookup returns CDR1 SGHRS and CDR2 YFSETQ. The CDR3 contains 14 residues. Trimming removed 0 bases at V and 5 bases at J, with 12 bases between. DNA of the CDR3: TGCGCCAGCAGCTTGGGATTGTCCAGCAACGAGCAGTACTTC. This sequence encodes CASSLGLSSNEQYF.

This clone was counted a few times. V and J are TRBV7-2 and TRBJ1-2; 7 nucleotides match TRBD1. Germline trimming cut 5 bases from V and 4 bases from J; bases unmatched to any gene: 7. In germline, CDR1 is SGHTA, CDR2 FQGNSA. This CDR3 region has 14 residues. The CDR3 DNA is TGTGCCAGCAGCACGACTACAGGGGCCTATGGCTACACCTTC. Translation: CASSTTTGAYGYTF.

The V and J genes are TRBV2 and TRBJ1-1, with 7 bases aligning to TRBD1. Germline CDR1 reads SNHLY; CDR2 reads FYNNEI. Germline trimming cut 4 bases from V and 3 bases from J; bases unmatched to any gene: 5. CDR3 length equals 14 residues. In DNA form, the CDR3 reads TGTGCCAGCAGTGGACAGGGAGGCGACACTGAAGCTTTCTTT. Amino acid sequence: CASSGQGGDTEAFF.

As DNA, the CDR3 is TGCGCCAGCAGCTTGGCCTGGTCGCGTGAGGGTGAGCAGTTCTTC. It is translated as CASSLAWSREGEQFF. The chain is built from TRBV5-1 and TRBJ2-1; possibly TRBD2 for D (5 bases). V lost 0 bases and J 9 bases, leaving 16 bases between the germline ends. The CDR3 length is 15 residues. The germline V gene has CDR1 SGHRS and CDR2 YFSETQ.

This clone was recorded many times. The CDR3 DNA is TGTGCCAGCAGTGGCGGCCTAGGGACTAGCGGAAACTACGAGCAGTACTTC. It translates to CASSGGLGTSGNYEQYF. The V and J genes are TRBV2 and TRBJ2-7; 11 bases are shared with TRBD2. The CDR3 consists of 17 residues. V trimming: 4 bases; J trimming: 3 bases; junction bases outside the gene matches: 11. The germline CDR1 and CDR2 sequences are SNHLY and FYNNEI. Based on the CDR3 plus reference TRBV2 and TRBJ2-7, the full variable domain is EPEVTQTPSHQVTQMGQEVILRCVPISNHLYFYWYRQILGQKVEFLVSFYNNEISEKSEIFDDQFSVERPDGSNFTLKIRSTKLEDSAMYFCASSGGLGTSGNYEQYFGPGTRLTVT.

The chain couples TRBV18 to TRBJ2-5; 11 bases line up with TRBD1. J gave up 7 bases and V 5 bases, and 12 bases lay outside the gene matches. CDR3 length: 16 amino acids. Per the germline V gene, CDR1 is KGHSH and CDR2 is LQKENI. CDR3 sequence (DNA): TGTGCCAGCTCAACGAGGACAGGGGGCCTCCAGGGGACCCAGTACTTC. This codes for CASSTRTGGLQGTQYF.

This clone was detected a few times. This rearrangement joins TRBV4-1 to TRBJ1-2; D unclear. Germline CDR1 is MGHRA and CDR2 is YSYEKL. The germline V and J ends were trimmed by 1 base and 0 bases, with 9 bases remaining between them. This CDR3 is built from 15 residues. CDR3 sequence reads: CASSQGGQANYGYTF. The CDR3, as DNA: TGCGCCAGCAGCCAAGGAGGCCAGGCTAACTATGGCTACACCTTC.

The V and J genes are TRBV2 and TRBJ1-6; D is uncertain. CDR3 length equals 15 residues. The ends were cut back, 6 bases at V and 6 bases at J, with 15 bases in the middle. Germline assignment: CDR1 SNHLY and CDR2 FYNNEI. The CDR3 DNA is TGTGCCAGCAGCAAGGGTTGGGCCCGTAATTCACCCCTCCACTTT. This codes for CASSKGWARNSPLHF.

V is TRBV4-3 and J is TRBJ2-3; D assignment may be TRBD1 or TRBD2 (7 bases each). CDR1 and CDR2 from the germline V gene are LGHNA and YSLEER. This CDR3 spans 16 amino acids. The V gene lost 4 bases and the J gene lost 3 bases, with 17 bases spanning the gap. CDR3 residues: CASSPGAGGGTDTQYF. The CDR3 nucleotides are TGCGCCAGCAGCCCGGGGGCAGGGGGAGGGACAGATACGCAGTATTTT.

This clone was detected only once. This chain uses TRBV30 with TRBJ2-7; D may be TRBD1 (6 bases). Trimming removed 5 bases at V and 0 bases at J, with 14 bases between. This CDR3 spans 14 amino acids. Germline CDR1 GTSNPN, CDR2 SVGIG (reference sequence). This CDR3 is CAWGQQQFSYEQYF. The CDR3 region has the DNA TGTGCCTGGGGACAGCAACAGTTCTCCTACGAGCAGTACTTC.

This clone was counted between two and nine times. Additional DNA sequences in this sample encode the identical CDR3. V and J are TRBV5-1 and TRBJ1-1; no firm D call. The CDR3 has 13 amino acids. The V gene's germline CDR1 is SGHRS and CDR2 YFSETQ. Trimming took off 5 bases at V and 2 bases at J, with 10 bases between the two ends. The CDR3 region is CASSLGGNTEAFF. CDR3 nucleotides: TGCGCCAGCAGTCTGGGAGGAAACACTGAAGCTTTCTTT.

The chain employs TRBV2 and TRBJ1-2, with 10 bases aligning to TRBD1. The CDR3 is 16 residues long. Germline V lookup: CDR1 SNHLY, CDR2 FYNNEI. The junction had 6 bases not matched to a gene; V was cut back by 0 bases and J by 5 bases. CDR3 DNA: TGTGCCAGCAGTGAAGCGAAGGGACAGGGGAGTTATGGCTACACCTTC. It translates to CASSEAKGQGSYGYTF.

CDR3 sequence: CASSKDSFNEQFF. CDR3 nucleotide sequence: TGTGCCAGCAGCAAGGACAGCTTCAATGAGCAGTTCTTC. V usage is TRBV7-3 and J usage is TRBJ2-1, with D tentatively TRBD1 (6 bases). The length of the CDR3 is 13 residues. Germline CDR1 SGHTA, CDR2 FQGTGA. Between the trimmed V and J ends, which lost 5 bases and 6 bases, there was a span of 11 bases.

In this sample, this clone turned up a few times. The J gene is TRBJ2-7, the V gene TRBV9; D is unresolved. This CDR3 region has 15 residues. The germline CDR1 and CDR2 sequences are SGDLS and YYNGEE. Trimming stripped 0 bases from V and 3 bases from J, with 13 bases between. The CDR3 loop reads CASSVVPQYGYEQYF. The CDR3 DNA follows: TGTGCCAGCAGCGTAGTCCCCCAGTACGGCTACGAGCAGTACTTC. The variable domain in full, completed from reference TRBV9 and TRBJ2-7, reads DSGVTQTPKHLITATGQRVTLRCSPRSGDLSVYWYQQSLDQGLQFLIQYYNGEERAKGNILERFSAQQFPDLHSELNLSSLELGDSALYFCASSVVPQYGYEQYFGPGTRLTVT.

This clone was detected a few times. The chain carries TRBV4-3 and TRBJ2-1; 11 bases line up with TRBD2. The CDR3 contains 15 residues. In germline, CDR1 is LGHNA, CDR2 YSLEER. V was clipped by 0 bases and J by 10 bases; unmatched bases: 5. In DNA, the CDR3 is TGCGCCAGCAGCCAAGATGTAGCGGGGGGGCGCGAGCAGTTCTTC. Translated, it gives CASSQDVAGGREQFF.

Remarks on this clone: The same CDR3 arises from other DNA sequences in this sample as well. CDR3 sequence reads: CAWSVRGDTEAFF. The CDR3, as DNA: TGTGCCTGGAGTGTAAGAGGGGACACTGAAGCTTTCTTT. The V and J genes are TRBV30 and TRBJ1-1; perhaps TRBD1 as D (5 bases). The CDR3 has 13 amino acids. CDR1 and CDR2 (germline): GTSNPN, SVGIG (reference sequence). V lost 0 bases and J 3 bases, leaving 8 bases between the germline ends.